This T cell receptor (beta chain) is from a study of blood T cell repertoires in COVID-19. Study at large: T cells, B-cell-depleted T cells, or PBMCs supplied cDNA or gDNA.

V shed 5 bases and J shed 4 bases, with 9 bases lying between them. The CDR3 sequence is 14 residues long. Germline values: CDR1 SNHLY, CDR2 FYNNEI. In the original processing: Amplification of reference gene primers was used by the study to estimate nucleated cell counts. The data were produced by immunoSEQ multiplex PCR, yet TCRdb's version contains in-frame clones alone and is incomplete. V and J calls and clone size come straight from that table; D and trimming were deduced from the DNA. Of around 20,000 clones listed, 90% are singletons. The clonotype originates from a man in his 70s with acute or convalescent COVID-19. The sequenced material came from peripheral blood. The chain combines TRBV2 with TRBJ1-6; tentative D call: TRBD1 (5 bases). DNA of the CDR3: TGTGCCAGCAGTTCGCAGGGTTATAATTCACCCCTCCACTTT. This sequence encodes CASSSQGYNSPLHF.